One T cell receptor (beta chain) is described in this entry. This sample stems from a study of blood T cell repertoires in COVID-19. The overall study: Sites in the United States, Italy and Spain provided acute and convalescent COVID-19 samples.

The V gene's germline CDR1 is LNHDA and CDR2 SQIVND (reference sequence). This CDR3 comprises 15 residues. The ends lost 5 bases at V and 7 bases at J; junction bases unmatched: 7. Per the study methods: For nucleated cells, counts were estimated from reference gene primer amplification. Generated by immunoSEQ multiplex PCR, the TCRdb table keeps only in-frame clones and is missing some. V, J and clone size reflect that table, while D and trimming were determined from the DNA. Of about 260,000 clones in the sample, roughly 86% are singletons; the top ten hold around 9.1%. Sequenced: peripheral blood. This sequence originates from a man aged 35 to 55 who had recovered from COVID-19. The V call is TRBV19, the J call TRBJ1-6; TRBD1 agrees at 8 bases. CDR3 protein: CASSVGQGMNSPLHF. The CDR3 nucleotides read TGTGCCAGTAGTGTAGGACAGGGAATGAATTCACCCCTCCACTTT.